The 28 T cell receptor beta chains in this list originate from one sample, sequenced in a study of shared clonotypes between healthy human individuals. The method was immunoSEQ multiplex PCR; TCRdb's version includes in-frame clones alone and lacks a portion of them. There are some 1 million clones in the sample; around four fifths occur only once, and 1.4% to 1.5% lies in the top ten. The sequencing sample was made of memory CD4+ T cells sorted from blood. Subset indicated: CD45RA-negative fraction. The source of these receptors is a man between 18 and 35 years old in good health.

A single count supports this clone. The V and J genes are TRBV19 and TRBJ2-3, with a weak D call TRBD1 (5 bases). With 1 base removed from V and 6 bases from J, the gap between germline ends came to 14 bases. Germline V CDR1 and CDR2: LNHDA, SQIVND (reference sequence). This CDR3 spans 15 amino acids. This CDR3 reads CASSIGPMSGDTQYF. The CDR3 nucleotides are TGTGCCAGTAGTATAGGCCCTATGTCAGGGGATACGCAGTATTTT.

The chain couples TRBV9 to TRBJ2-1; TRBD2 matches at 9 bases. Trimming at V came to 0 bases and at J to 9 bases, leaving 7 bases not matched to a gene. Per germline, CDR1 SGDLS and CDR2 YYNGEE. There are 15 residues in the CDR3. CDR3 DNA: TGTGCCAGCAGCGTAGTTAGCGGGAGTTTGGGTGAGCAGTTCTTC. Its protein is CASSVVSGSLGEQFF.

The genes are TRBV19 and TRBJ1-1, with a tentative D call TRBD1 (5 bases). This CDR3 is 12 amino acids long. Germline loops: CDR1 LNHDA, CDR2 SQIVND (reference sequence). Between the trimmed V and J ends, which lost 5 bases and 7 bases, there was a span of 11 bases. The CDR3 DNA sequence: TGTGCCAGTAGTCTCGAGGGGCGTGAAGCTTTCTTT. This codes for CASSLEGREAFF.

The chain combines TRBV19 with TRBJ2-5; 11 positions match TRBD2. CDR1 is LNHDA and CDR2 is SQIVND in the germline V gene (reference sequence). With V trimmed by 4 bases and J by 5 bases, 6 bases remained unmatched. The CDR3 extends over 15 amino acids. This CDR3 reads CASSKLAGARETQYF. CDR3 DNA: TGTGCCAGTAGTAAACTAGCGGGGGCGAGGGAGACCCAGTACTTC.

The genes are TRBV19 and TRBJ1-5, with D tentatively TRBD1 (6 bases). Germline assignment: CDR1 LNHDA and CDR2 SQIVND (reference sequence). The CDR3 runs 16 residues. Trimming stripped 4 bases from V and 1 base from J, with 14 bases between. This CDR3 is CASSTGPGVSNQPQHF. Here the CDR3 DNA reads TGTGCCAGTAGTACAGGTCCAGGGGTAAGCAATCAGCCCCAGCATTTT.

The chain couples TRBV4-3 to TRBJ2-7; 8 bases fit TRBD1. Germline lookup yields CDR1 LGHNA and CDR2 YSLEER. The CDR3 runs to 21 residues. V lost 1 base, J lost 2 bases, and 22 bases stayed unmatched. The DNA of the CDR3 is TGCGCCAGCAGCCAAGTTGTTGGTGACAGGGGTTCGGGAGTAGGGCCCTACGAGCAGTACTTC. Translation: CASSQVVGDRGSGVGPYEQYF.

The chain carries TRBV30 and TRBJ1-6; D is perhaps TRBD1 (5 bases). Trimming left V 0 bases short and J 3 bases short, with 9 bases between. From germline, CDR1 is GTSNPN and CDR2 SVGIG (reference sequence). The CDR3 contains 15 residues. CDR3 sequence (DNA): TGTGCCTGGAGTGTATTGGGGCGCTATAATTCACCCCTCCACTTT. Its translation: CAWSVLGRYNSPLHF.

This clone was detected only a few times. The rearrangement links TRBV25-1 to TRBJ2-3, with a possible D match to TRBD2 (6 bases). CDR3 size: 14 residues. Germline CDR1 reads MGHDK; CDR2 reads SYGVNS. V was trimmed by 4 bases and J by 2 bases, leaving 10 bases between them. CDR3 DNA sequence: TGTGCCAGCAGTGCGGGACTCCCCACAGATACGCAGTATTTT. It is translated as CASSAGLPTDTQYF.

The CDR3 reads CASSQASGATFSTDTQYF. Written as DNA, the CDR3 is TGCGCCAGCAGCCAAGCTAGCGGGGCAACCTTTAGCACAGATACGCAGTATTTT. The J gene is TRBJ2-3, the V gene TRBV4-1, with 9 bases fitting TRBD2. Germline V CDR1 and CDR2: MGHRA, YSYEKL. CDR3 length: 18 residues. Trimming removed 1 base from V and 0 bases from J; junction bases left unmatched: 8.

The chain's CDR3 is CASTPPGGWQPQHF. In nucleotides, the CDR3 is TGTGCCAGCACCCCACCCGGGGGTTGGCAGCCCCAGCATTTT. The chain recombines TRBV6-1 with TRBJ1-5, with a weak D call TRBD1 (5 bases). Trimming pared 7 bases from V and 7 bases from J, leaving 17 bases between. The CDR3 covers 14 residues. From germline, CDR1 is MNHNS and CDR2 SASEGT.

A remark on this clone: Within the sample, other DNA sequences also encode this same CDR3. This sequence joins TRBV10-2 and TRBJ1-1, with a tentative D call TRBD1 (5 bases). Germline loops: CDR1 WSHSY, CDR2 SAAADI. The CDR3 extends over 12 amino acids. V was shortened by 3 bases and J by 5 bases, with 7 bases between the two germline ends. CDR3: CASSDGGTEAFF. CDR3 nucleotide sequence: TGCGCCAGCAGTGACGGGGGGACTGAAGCTTTCTTT.

V is TRBV30 and J is TRBJ2-5; TRBD2 is a possible D gene (6 bases). The V end was cut by 3 bases, the J end by 7 bases, with 30 bases between. This CDR3 is built from 18 residues. CDR1 is GTSNPN, CDR2 SVGIG, per germline (reference sequence). The CDR3 bases are TGTGCCTGGAGCCTCGAGGTAGCGGCTGATTCCGCGCTCGGGACCCAGTACTTC. This translates into CAWSLEVAADSALGTQYF.

This clone turned up a few times. The chain joins TRBV5-1 to TRBJ2-1; 12 bases agree with TRBD1. After removal of 3 bases from V and 8 bases from J, the junction contained 6 bases not matched to a gene. The CDR3 sequence is 15 residues long. Germline CDR1 SGHRS, CDR2 YFSETQ. The CDR3 DNA reads as TGCGCCAGCAGCTCGGGACAGGGGGCGCCGGATGAGCAGTTCTTC. Amino acid sequence: CASSSGQGAPDEQFF.

This clone appeared a single time. The chain links TRBV28 to TRBJ2-3; D possibly uses TRBD1 or TRBD2 (5 bases each). The germline CDR1 and CDR2 sequences are MDHEN and SYDVKM. There are 14 residues in the CDR3. Between the trimmed V and J ends, which lost 8 bases and 8 bases, there was a span of 20 bases. CDR3 loop: CASQGRPRVGTQYF. The CDR3 nucleotides read TGTGCCAGCCAGGGACGCCCCAGAGTCGGTACGCAGTATTTT.

This clone was found a few times. V and J are TRBV10-3 and TRBJ1-1, with TRBD1 as a possible D gene (5 bases). The CDR3 extends over 14 amino acids. Germline V gene lookup returns CDR1 ENHRY and CDR2 SYGVKD. Between the trimmed V and J ends, which lost 4 bases and 0 bases, there was a span of 9 bases. CDR3 sequence reads: CAISAGGMNTEAFF. CDR3 nucleotides: TGTGCCATCAGTGCTGGGGGGATGAACACTGAAGCTTTCTTT.

This chain joins TRBV5-6 and TRBJ2-7; D perhaps matches TRBD2 (5 bases). The CDR3 has 13 amino acids. Germline lookup yields CDR1 SGHDT and CDR2 YYEEEE. The V end lost 0 bases, the J end lost 6 bases, and 10 bases lay between the germline ends. The CDR3 sequence: CASSLVRGSEQYF. For the CDR3, the DNA is TGTGCCAGCAGCTTGGTTCGGGGATCCGAGCAGTACTTC.

The rearrangement joins TRBV2 to TRBJ2-7; no definite D call. From germline, CDR1 is SNHLY and CDR2 FYNNEI. V lost 7 bases to trimming and J lost 7 bases, with 14 bases between them. The CDR3 extends over 12 amino acids. CDR3 region: CASIGSPREQYF. The CDR3 DNA reads TGTGCCAGCATTGGGTCTCCTCGGGAGCAGTACTTC.

The gene calls are TRBV25-1 and TRBJ2-7, with a tentative D call TRBD2 (7 bases). The CDR3 has 14 residues. The germline V and J ends were trimmed by 1 base and 4 bases, with 11 bases remaining between them. Germline CDR1 MGHDK, CDR2 SYGVNS. The CDR3 DNA follows: TGTGCCAGCAGTGAATCGGGGGGCAAGTACGAGCAGTACTTC. It translates to CASSESGGKYEQYF.

This clone appeared a single time. The V call is TRBV4-1, the J call TRBJ2-5; 9 positions agree with TRBD1. V lost 4 bases to trimming and J lost 2 bases; unmatched junction nucleotides: 8. The CDR3 contains 16 residues. Per the germline V gene, CDR1 is MGHRA and CDR2 is YSYEKL. As DNA, the CDR3 is TGCGCCAGCAGCCCTCGGGGACAGGGAGAACAAGAGACCCAGTACTTC. This encodes CASSPRGQGEQETQYF.

This clone was counted once. The V gene is TRBV6-1, the J gene TRBJ2-3; weak D call: TRBD1 (5 bases). Looked up from germline, CDR1 is MNHNS and CDR2 is SASEGT. The CDR3 has 11 residues. Trimming cost V 6 bases and J 5 bases, with 6 bases left between them. CDR3: CASRTVDTQYF. The CDR3 bases are TGTGCCAGCAGGACAGTAGATACGCAGTATTTT.

V usage is TRBV11-1 and J usage is TRBJ2-5; D uncertain. The germline CDR1 and CDR2 sequences are SGHAT and FQDESV (reference sequence). CDR3 size: 13 residues. Trimming stripped 3 bases from V and 5 bases from J, with 10 bases between. CDR3 loop: CASSFSRIETQYF. CDR3 DNA: TGTGCCAGCAGCTTTTCTCGGATTGAGACCCAGTACTTC.

The chain recombines TRBV10-3 with TRBJ1-2, with 8 bases identical to TRBD1. After removal of 10 bases from V and 4 bases from J, the junction contained 5 bases not matched to a gene. Germline V lookup: CDR1 ENHRY, CDR2 SYGVKD. The CDR3 totals 12 residues. This chain's CDR3 is CATGDRPYGYTF. In DNA form, the CDR3 reads TGTGCCACGGGGGACAGGCCCTATGGCTACACCTTC.

V and J are TRBV5-6 and TRBJ2-1; TRBD2 agrees at 14 bases. The CDR3 sequence is 15 residues long. Germline trimming cut 5 bases from V and 10 bases from J; bases unmatched to any gene: 8. CDR1 and CDR2 from the germline V gene are SGHDT and YYEEEE. The DNA for the CDR3 is TGTGCCAGCAGTTTCTCGGGACTAGCGGGAGTAGAGCAGTTCTTC. Its protein product is CASSFSGLAGVEQFF.

This chain connects TRBV10-2 to TRBJ1-4, with a weak D call TRBD1 (6 bases). V was shortened by 6 bases and J by 7 bases, with 18 bases between the two germline ends. The germline V gene has CDR1 WSHSY and CDR2 SAAADI. The CDR3 is made up of 15 amino acids. The CDR3 loop is CASRSGRGVGEKLFF. CDR3 bases: TGCGCCAGCAGGAGCGGCAGGGGCGTAGGTGAAAAACTGTTTTTT.

This clone was seen once. The rearrangement uses TRBV11-2 and TRBJ2-5, with TRBD2 matching 14 bases. CDR1 and CDR2 (germline): SGHAT, FQNNGV. Trimming cost V 4 bases and J 5 bases; bases outside gene matches: 9. The CDR3 length is 17 residues. This chain's CDR3 is CASSSLGLAGGGETQYF. The CDR3 DNA reads as TGTGCCAGCAGCTCTCTTGGACTAGCGGGAGGAGGGGAGACCCAGTACTTC.

This clone appeared many times. The chain is built from TRBV6-1 and TRBJ1-5, with D unresolved. The CDR3 length is 18 residues. The V and J ends lost 3 bases and 0 bases respectively, with 18 bases between them. Germline-derived CDR1 and CDR2 are MNHNS and SASEGT. Written as DNA, the CDR3 is TGTGCCAGCAGTGATTGGACGGTCTGGGAAAATAGCAATCAGCCCCAGCATTTT. This encodes CASSDWTVWENSNQPQHF.

The chain is built from TRBV5-4 and TRBJ2-3; the match to TRBD2 covers 9 bases. J lost 5 bases, V lost 6 bases, and 7 bases had no gene match. The CDR3 consists of 14 residues. The germline CDR1 and CDR2 sequences are SGHNT and YYREEE (reference sequence). In DNA, the CDR3 is TGTGCCAGCACCATAGCGGGGGCGGGAGATACGCAGTATTTT. Its translation is CASTIAGAGDTQYF.

V gene TRBV28 combines with J gene TRBJ2-7; D may be TRBD2 (6 bases). This CDR3 region has 16 residues. CDR1 MDHEN and CDR2 SYDVKM come from the germline V gene. Trimming shortened V by 3 bases and J by 4 bases, and 19 bases separated the two germline ends. This CDR3 is CASSFISGSTKYEQYF. CDR3 bases: TGTGCCAGCAGTTTTATTAGCGGTTCTACTAAATACGAGCAGTACTTC.